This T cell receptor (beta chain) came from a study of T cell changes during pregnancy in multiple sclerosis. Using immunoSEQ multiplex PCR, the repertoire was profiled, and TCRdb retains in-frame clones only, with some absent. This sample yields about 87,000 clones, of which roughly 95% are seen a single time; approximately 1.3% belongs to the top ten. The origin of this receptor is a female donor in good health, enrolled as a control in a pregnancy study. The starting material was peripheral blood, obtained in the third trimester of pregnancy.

The CDR3 DNA is TGCGCCAGCAGCTTGGTAAGCAGGGTACCCTACGAGCAGTACTTC. Its protein product is CASSLVSRVPYEQYF. The chain recombines TRBV5-1 with TRBJ2-7, with D perhaps TRBD1 (5 bases). The CDR3 is made up of 15 amino acids. The germline V and J ends were trimmed by 0 bases and 2 bases, with 12 bases remaining between them. The germline CDR1 and CDR2 sequences are SGHRS and YFSETQ.